This T cell receptor beta chain was found in a study of shared clonotypes between healthy human individuals. General study findings and limits: The researchers took only blood, and tissue repertoires probably look different.

V dropped 5 bases and J dropped 0; count of bases not matched to a gene: 4. The V gene's germline CDR1 is LNHDA and CDR2 SQIVND (reference sequence). The CDR3 has 15 residues. CD45RA+ naive and CD45RA-negative memory subsets were separated from CD4+ cells. Under the authors' procedure: Junction-only immunoSEQ sequences carried no quality scores, so filtering differed. Generated by immunoSEQ multiplex PCR, the TCRdb table keeps only in-frame clones and is missing some. That table is the source of V, J and clone size, and D and trimming were worked out from the DNA. The sample carries fewer than 2.5 million clones, 90% to 95% recorded once. For this clone: Its matching antigen is unknown.

Material for sequencing was naive CD4+ T cells from PBMCs. The subset is: CD45RA+ positively selected. The receptor was isolated from a man younger than 35 in good health. Some clones in this sample may be carry-over from other donors' samples. The chain has TRBV19 and TRBJ2-1, with 7 positions matching TRBD2. The CDR3 DNA reads TGTGCCAGTAGTCCGAAGCGGGGCTCCTACAATGAGCAGTTCTTC. Its translation is CASSPKRGSYNEQFF.